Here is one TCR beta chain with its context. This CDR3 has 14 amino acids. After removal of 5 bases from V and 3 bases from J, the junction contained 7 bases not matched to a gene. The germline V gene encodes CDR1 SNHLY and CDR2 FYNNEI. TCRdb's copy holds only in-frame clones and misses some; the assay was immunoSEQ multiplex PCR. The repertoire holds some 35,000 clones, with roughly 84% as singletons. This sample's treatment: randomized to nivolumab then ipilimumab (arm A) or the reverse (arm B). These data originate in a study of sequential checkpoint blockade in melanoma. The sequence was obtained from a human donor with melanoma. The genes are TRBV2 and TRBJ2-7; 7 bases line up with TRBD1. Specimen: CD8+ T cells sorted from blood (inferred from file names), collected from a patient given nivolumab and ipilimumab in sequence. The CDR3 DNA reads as TGTGCCAGCAGTTTTCCGGACAGGTACTACGAGCAGTACTTC. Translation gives CASSFPDRYYEQYF. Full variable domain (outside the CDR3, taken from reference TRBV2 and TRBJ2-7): EPEVTQTPSHQVTQMGQEVILRCVPISNHLYFYWYRQILGQKVEFLVSFYNNEISEKSEIFDDQFSVERPDGSNFTLKIRSTKLEDSAMYFCASSFPDRYYEQYFGPGTRLTVT.